The clone carrying this TCR beta chain was counted ten times or more. Its antigen is as yet unknown. There were TCR beta CDR3 regions amplified from RNA transcripts. Researchers ran a first-round RT-PCR on the TCR CDR3 using the HTBI primer set. In TCRdb, the multiplex PCR reads were re-called with MiXCR into one record per CDR3 protein. Among some 360,000 distinct CDR3 sequences listed, more than 11% were seen once. The record originates from a study of T cells in Graves' hyperthyroidism and ophthalmopathy. Study-wide results and caveats: Most expanded thyroid clonotypes above 0.001 also appeared in blood.

CDR1 and CDR2 from the germline V gene are SGDLS and YYNGEE. Trimming shortened V by 0 bases and J by 1 base, and 14 bases separated the two germline ends. This CDR3 contains 17 residues. This clonotype was obtained from an older woman with Graves' hyperthyroidism. V is TRBV9 and J is TRBJ2-1, with a tentative D call TRBD1 (6 bases). Source material: blood. This CDR3 is CASSVAGGLGSYNEQFF. The CDR3 region has the DNA TGTGCCAGCAGCGTAGCTGGGGGCCTGGGGTCCTACAATGAGCAGTTCTTC. Full variable domain (rest looked up from reference TRBV9 and TRBJ2-1): DSGVTQTPKHLITATGQRVTLRCSPRSGDLSVYWYQQSLDQGLQFLIQYYNGEERAKGNILERFSAQQFPDLHSELNLSSLELGDSALYFCASSVAGGLGSYNEQFFGPGTRLTVL.